This passage covers 23 T cell receptor beta chains from one sample sequenced in a study of response to subunit inactivated influenza vaccine. TCRdb fed the RT-PCR reads into MiXCR, producing one record per CDR3 protein. This sample has roughly 570,000 distinct CDR3 sequences, with approximately 12% found just once. The sequenced sample was PBMCs from blood, obtained roughly 46 days after vaccination. Receptors originate from a middle-aged man who received an inactivated influenza vaccine.

Many counts were recorded for this clonotype. This chain connects TRBV20-1 to TRBJ2-7, with D hard to call. Trimming took 3 bases from V and 2 from J, leaving 14 bases between them. This CDR3 has 14 residues. In germline, CDR1 is DFQATT, CDR2 SNEGSKA (reference sequence). The CDR3 loop reads CSASRSRTAYEQYF. Written as DNA, the CDR3 is TGCAGTGCTAGCAGAAGTCGTACTGCCTACGAGCAGTACTTC.

This clonotype was recorded at least ten times. The J gene is TRBJ2-3, the V gene TRBV5-1; D is uncertain. V dropped 0 bases and J dropped 2 bases, with 1 base sitting between them. Germline-derived CDR1 and CDR2 are SGHRS and YFSETQ. CDR3 length: 12 amino acids. As DNA, the CDR3 is TGCGCCAGCAGCTTGGACACAGATACGCAGTATTTT. The encoded protein is CASSLDTDTQYF.

V and J are TRBV7-2 and TRBJ1-6; TRBD1 matches 9 bases. In germline, CDR1 is SGHTA, CDR2 FQGNSA. This CDR3 contains 16 residues. Trimming cost V 3 bases and J 5 bases; bases outside gene matches: 5. The CDR3 DNA reads TGTGCCAGCAGCTTTCAGGGGACAGGGAATAATTCACCCCTCCACTTT. It is translated as CASSFQGTGNNSPLHF. The full variable domain, completed using reference TRBV7-2 and TRBJ1-6, is GAGVSQSPSNKVTEKGKDVELRCDPISGHTALYWYRQSLGQGLEFLIYFQGNSAPDKSGLPSDRFSAERTGGSVSTLTIQRTQQEDSAVYLCASSFQGTGNNSPLHFGNGTRLTVT.

This clonotype was picked up a small number of times. CDR3 in DNA: TGTGCCAGCAGCCAGGCACCCAACCAGGGTACTGAGCAGTTCTTC. It codes for CASSQAPNQGTEQFF. The rearrangement links TRBV4-2 to TRBJ2-1, with a weak D call TRBD1 (5 bases). V lost 3 bases and J lost 9, with 18 bases in between. There are 15 residues in the CDR3. Germline CDR1 and CDR2: LGHNA and YNFKEQ.

The chain has TRBV7-2 and TRBJ2-1; D may be TRBD2 (7 bases). CDR1 and CDR2 (germline): SGHTA, FQGNSA. Trimming pared 5 bases from V and 6 bases from J, leaving 17 bases between. This CDR3 contains 15 residues. CDR3 sequence reads: CASSPRIGGPNEQFF. The CDR3 region has the DNA TGTGCCAGCAGCCCCCGCATCGGGGGGCCCAATGAGCAGTTCTTC.

This clonotype was counted a few times. The chain has TRBV6-1 and TRBJ2-3; TRBD1 matches 7 bases. J lost 3 bases, V lost 6 bases, and 6 bases had no gene match. CDR1 is MNHNS and CDR2 is SASEGT in the germline V gene. This CDR3 has 14 residues. The CDR3 DNA follows: TGTGCCAGCAGCCCGACAGGGACAACAGATACGCAGTATTTT. This sequence encodes CASSPTGTTDTQYF.

This clonotype was observed at least ten times. The chain joins TRBV12-3 or TRBV12-4 to TRBJ2-5, with 7 bases aligning to TRBD2. Trimming removed 6 bases from V and 2 bases from J; junction bases left unmatched: 9. The CDR3 runs 15 residues. CDR3: CASSLNSGYQETQYF. CDR3 bases: TGTGCCAGCAGCCTGAATAGCGGGTATCAAGAGACCCAGTACTTC.

The chain employs TRBV20-1 and TRBJ2-7; the D is unclear. V dropped 0 bases and J dropped 7 bases, with 19 bases sitting between them. CDR1 is DFQATT, CDR2 SNEGSKA, per germline (reference sequence). The CDR3 is 15 amino acids. CDR3 bases: TGCAGTGCTAGAGACGCGGAGAGACCGACTGGGGAGCAGTACTTC. As protein: CSARDAERPTGEQYF.

The chain links TRBV6-2 or TRBV6-3 to TRBJ1-2; 7 nucleotides line up with TRBD1. Germline loops: CDR1 MNHEY, CDR2 SVGEGT. The CDR3 has 15 residues. The junction had 9 bases not matched to a gene; V was cut back by 5 bases and J by 3 bases. The CDR3 sequence is CASSTYDQGDYGYTF. CDR3 nucleotides: TGTGCCAGCAGTACCTATGATCAGGGGGACTATGGCTACACCTTC.

The chain recombines TRBV5-5 with TRBJ1-6; no clear D gene. CDR1 is SGHKS and CDR2 is YYEKEE in the germline V gene (reference sequence). CDR3 length equals 14 residues. V was pared by 0 bases and J by 10 bases, with 11 bases between. The CDR3 DNA is TGTGCCAGCAGCTTGGCTTCAGGCGCCTCACCCCTCCACTTT. This encodes CASSLASGASPLHF. The full variable domain, in which reference TRBV5-5 and TRBJ1-6 provide the parts outside the CDR3, is DAGVTQSPTHLIKTRGQQVTLRCSPISGHKSVSWYQQVLGQGPQFIFQYYEKEERGRGNFPDRFSARQFPNYSSELNVNALLLGDSALYLCASSLASGASPLHFGNGTRLTVT.

This clonotype has a handful of counts. The chain carries TRBV12-3 or TRBV12-4 and TRBJ1-4, with D perhaps matching TRBD1 (5 bases). The V and J ends lost 11 bases and 5 bases respectively, with 15 bases between them. The CDR3 totals 13 residues. In nucleotides, the CDR3 is TGTGCCGACTCCGGGACGGGAAATGAAAAACTGTTTTTT. Translating it yields CADSGTGNEKLFF.

At least ten counts were recorded for this clonotype. The chain is built from TRBV7-2 and TRBJ2-3; TRBD2 matches 12 bases. The J segment lost 5 bases and the V segment lost 2 bases, leaving 8 bases of the junction unmatched. CDR1 and CDR2 (germline): SGHTA, FQGNSA. The CDR3 contains 17 residues. CDR3 in amino acids: CASSLYLAGGPGDTQYF. The CDR3 region has the DNA TGTGCCAGCAGCTTATACCTAGCGGGAGGGCCGGGAGATACGCAGTATTTT.

This clonotype came up a few times. Mismatch with germline at one junction end may stem from a read error. This rearrangement joins TRBV7-7 to TRBJ2-1; 7 bases align to TRBD2. This CDR3 spans 13 amino acids. Germline lookup yields CDR1 SSHAT and CDR2 FNYEAQ (reference sequence). The CDR3 DNA is TGTGCTAGCAGCTTATTGCGGGGGAGTGAGCAGTTCTTC. It specifies CASSLLRGSEQFF.

This clonotype was recorded a few times. The CDR3 reads CASSLARPLSYNEQFF. CDR3 DNA: TGTGCCAGCAGTTTAGCCAGGCCCTTATCCTACAATGAGCAGTTCTTC. This rearrangement joins TRBV6-5 to TRBJ2-1; D is uncertain. Trimming removed 4 bases at V and 1 base at J, with 14 bases between. CDR1 and CDR2 (germline): MNHEY, SVGAGI. This CDR3 comprises 16 residues.

This clonotype was seen more than once but under ten times. This sequence joins TRBV5-5 and TRBJ1-4; TRBD1 matches 9 bases. CDR1 is SGHKS and CDR2 is YYEKEE in the germline V gene (reference sequence). This CDR3 is 15 amino acids long. V shed 4 bases and J 6 bases; nucleotides not matched to a gene: 7. CDR3 in amino acids: CASSRTGTGYEKLFF. CDR3 DNA sequence: TGTGCCAGCAGCAGGACCGGGACAGGGTATGAAAAACTGTTTTTT.

J is TRBJ2-6 and V is TRBV6-2 or TRBV6-3; D is unresolved. V was trimmed by 2 bases and J by 5 bases, leaving 22 bases between them. The CDR3 loop spans 19 amino acids. Germline V gene sequence: CDR1 MNHEY, CDR2 SVGEGT. The CDR3 DNA reads as TGTGCCAGCAGTTACATGGTCGGTCAGGCACCTCTATGGGCCAACGTCCTGACTTTC. The encoded protein is CASSYMVGQAPLWANVLTF.

V gene TRBV28 combines with J gene TRBJ1-4, with no clear D. Germline V CDR1 and CDR2: MDHEN, SYDVKM. Trimming removed 0 bases from V and 8 bases from J, with 10 bases in between. This CDR3 has 14 residues. CDR3 protein: CASSLWSLGEKLFF. CDR3 nucleotide sequence: TGTGCCAGCAGTTTATGGAGTTTGGGAGAAAAACTGTTTTTT.

This clonotype was observed at least ten times. The V gene is TRBV5-1, the J gene TRBJ2-1, with a weak D call TRBD2 (6 bases). V was trimmed by 2 bases and J by 7 bases, leaving 22 bases between them. The CDR3 extends over 17 amino acids. Germline CDR1 is SGHRS and CDR2 is YFSETQ. This CDR3 reads CASSLQTGATSGNEQFF. The CDR3, as DNA: TGCGCCAGCAGCTTACAGACGGGAGCCACCTCCGGTAATGAGCAGTTCTTC.

This clonotype occurred a few times. The chain joins TRBV20-1 to TRBJ1-2; 10 nucleotides align to TRBD1. The ends lost 6 bases at V and 8 bases at J; junction bases unmatched: 6. CDR1 and CDR2 (germline): DFQATT, SNEGSKA (reference sequence). The CDR3 contains 12 residues. The CDR3 sequence: CSASTGGRGYTF. CDR3 DNA sequence: TGCAGTGCCTCGACAGGGGGCCGGGGCTACACCTTC.

The genes are TRBV15 and TRBJ1-2; a weak D match, TRBD1 (6 bases). The length of the CDR3 is 15 residues. Germline CDR1 is LNHNV and CDR2 is YYDKDF (reference sequence). Trimming took 0 bases from V and 4 from J, leaving 12 bases between them. This CDR3 reads CATSRESTGSYGYTF. The CDR3 nucleotides read TGTGCCACCAGCAGAGAGTCGACAGGCAGCTATGGCTACACCTTC.

This clonotype showed up just a few times. The CDR3: CSVAESGANVLTF. CDR3 sequence (DNA): TGCAGCGTTGCAGAGTCTGGGGCCAACGTCCTGACTTTC. V gene TRBV29-1 combines with J gene TRBJ2-6; D not certain. CDR1 and CDR2 (germline): SQVTM, ANQGSEA. Deletions cut 4 bases from V and 1 base from J, with 5 bases between. The CDR3 totals 13 residues.

This clonotype was recorded at least ten times. The rearrangement joins TRBV7-6 to TRBJ2-1; maybe TRBD2 (5 bases). V lost 1 base, J lost 0 bases, and 16 bases lay in between. This CDR3 comprises 18 residues. The germline V gene has CDR1 SGHVS and CDR2 FNYEAQ. CDR3 coding DNA: TGTGCCAGCAGCTTAGTGTCTAGCTCTGCCCCCTCCTACAATGAGCAGTTCTTC. Its translation is CASSLVSSSAPSYNEQFF.

The CDR3 DNA sequence: TGCAGTGCTAGGGGTAGTCTCCAGGAGACCCAGTACTTC. This encodes CSARGSLQETQYF. V and J are TRBV20-1 and TRBJ2-5; D unclear. Trimming took off 3 bases at V and 5 bases at J, with 13 bases between the two ends. CDR1 is DFQATT and CDR2 is SNEGSKA in the germline V gene (reference sequence). The CDR3 is 13 residues long.